This TCR beta chain was documented in a study of cytomegalovirus exposure and HLA in healthy donors. Germline CDR1 SGDLS, CDR2 YYNGEE. Trimming removed 0 bases from V and 3 bases from J; junction bases left unmatched: 10. The CDR3 spans 17 residues. The PCR made use of 60 Vbeta and 13 Jbeta primers. Clones were sequenced by immunoSEQ multiplex PCR, and TCRdb holds only the in-frame ones, with some missing. The table includes 150,000 to 200,000 clones, 85% detected once. Sequences were obtained from PBMCs. The chain is built from TRBV9 and TRBJ2-7; 9 bases are a match to TRBD2. The TCR originated in a man younger than 35 in good health and CMV-seropositive. CDR3: CASSVAASGAIHYEQYF. The CDR3 region has the DNA TGTGCCAGCAGCGTAGCGGCTAGCGGGGCGATACACTACGAGCAGTACTTC.